This T cell receptor beta chain originates from a study of Graves' ophthalmopathy and Graves' hyperthyroidism. Study-wide results and caveats: Cross-validated, the 13-signature model showed 87.88%/81.08% sensitivity/specificity, and 80%/75% in the test set.

Germline-derived CDR1 and CDR2 are MGHRA and YSYEKL. This CDR3 region has 14 residues. Trimming stripped 8 bases from V and 2 bases from J, with 16 bases between. In its sample, this clonotype was seen a few times. Its antigen is currently unknown. For repertoire sequencing, the TCR beta CDR3 regions were amplified from RNA transcripts. Second-round multiplex PCR followed a first-round RT-PCR using HTBI primers. TCRdb itself ran the multiplex PCR reads through MiXCR, one entry per CDR3 protein. The sample comprises more than 1,000,000 distinct CDR3 sequences, less than 45% of which are singletons, and around 10% rests with the top ten. Symptoms, serum thyroxine and TRAb, thyroid ultrasound, and orbital computed tomography formed the diagnostic basis.

The genes are TRBV4-1 and TRBJ2-7, with D unresolved. The origin of this receptor is an adult man with Graves' hyperthyroidism. Sequenced sample: peripheral blood or thyroid tissue (not recorded which). The CDR3 DNA sequence: TGCGCCAGCCGGCCTAATAGAGCCCCCTACGAGCAGTACTTC. Protein product: CASRPNRAPYEQYF.